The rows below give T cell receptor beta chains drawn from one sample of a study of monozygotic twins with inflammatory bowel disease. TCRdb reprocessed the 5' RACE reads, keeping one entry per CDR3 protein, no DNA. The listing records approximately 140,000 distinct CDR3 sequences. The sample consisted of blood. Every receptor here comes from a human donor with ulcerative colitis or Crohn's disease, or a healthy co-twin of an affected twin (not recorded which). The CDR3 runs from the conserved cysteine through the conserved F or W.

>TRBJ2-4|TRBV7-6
CASSPGGVWNIQYF
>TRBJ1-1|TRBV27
CASSFAGQSTEAFF
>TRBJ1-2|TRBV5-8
CASSFEGVNYGYTF
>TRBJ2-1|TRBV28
CASRQYNEQFF
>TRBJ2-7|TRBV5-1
CASSLGQVKASSPYEQYF
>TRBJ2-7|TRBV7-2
CASSPDARTALFEQYF
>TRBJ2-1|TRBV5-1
CASSGRAGGRYNEQFF
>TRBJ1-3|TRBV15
CATSRGQGPLGSGNTIYF
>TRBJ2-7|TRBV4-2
CASSQDGRVRDRSSYEQYF
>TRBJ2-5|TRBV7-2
CASSLEWGEETQYF
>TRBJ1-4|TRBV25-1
CASSRKGAPGEKLFF
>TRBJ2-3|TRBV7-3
CASSLIGSTDTQYF
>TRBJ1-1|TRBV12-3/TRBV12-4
CASTQAVQGVTEAFF
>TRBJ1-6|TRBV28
CASSPLGQSGNSPLHF
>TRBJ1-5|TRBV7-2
CASSFDRTGREQPQHF
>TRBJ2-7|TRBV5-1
CASSLTGAYEQYF
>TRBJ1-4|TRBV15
CATSRDGGTNEKLFF
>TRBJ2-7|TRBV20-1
CSARRDRVYEQYF
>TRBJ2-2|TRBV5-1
CASSLAGTETGELFF
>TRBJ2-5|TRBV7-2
CASSKRQVQETQYF
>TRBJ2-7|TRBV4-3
CASSQDFQLRISYEQYF
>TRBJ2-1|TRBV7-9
CASSLAQGFLNEQFF
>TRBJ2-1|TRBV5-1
CASSGFPGQGYNEQFF
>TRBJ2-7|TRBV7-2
CASSDRAGRSYEQYF
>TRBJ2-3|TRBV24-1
CATRGARGRGDTQYF
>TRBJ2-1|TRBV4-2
CASSEGFGQGTDNEQFF
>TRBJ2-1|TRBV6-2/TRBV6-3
CASSYSIVGRGIYNEQFF
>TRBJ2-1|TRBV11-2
CASSLGTGGTRNNEQFF
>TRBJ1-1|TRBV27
CASSLWANTEAFF
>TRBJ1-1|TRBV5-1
CASSFLGGTEAFF
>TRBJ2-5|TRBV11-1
CASSLVETQYF
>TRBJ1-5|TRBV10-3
CAIAGTVNQPQHF
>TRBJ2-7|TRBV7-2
CASSPLGTGDYEQYF
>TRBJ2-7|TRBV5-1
CASRTGQGNYEQYF
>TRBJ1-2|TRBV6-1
CASRPSDRVGGYTF
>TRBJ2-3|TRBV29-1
CSVGPGLAGSDTQYF
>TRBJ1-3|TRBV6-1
CASSESSGNTIYF
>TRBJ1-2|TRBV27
CASSLGTGMYGYTF
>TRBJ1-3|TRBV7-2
CASSLGTSIYF
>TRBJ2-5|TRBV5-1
CASSLAVRGETQYF